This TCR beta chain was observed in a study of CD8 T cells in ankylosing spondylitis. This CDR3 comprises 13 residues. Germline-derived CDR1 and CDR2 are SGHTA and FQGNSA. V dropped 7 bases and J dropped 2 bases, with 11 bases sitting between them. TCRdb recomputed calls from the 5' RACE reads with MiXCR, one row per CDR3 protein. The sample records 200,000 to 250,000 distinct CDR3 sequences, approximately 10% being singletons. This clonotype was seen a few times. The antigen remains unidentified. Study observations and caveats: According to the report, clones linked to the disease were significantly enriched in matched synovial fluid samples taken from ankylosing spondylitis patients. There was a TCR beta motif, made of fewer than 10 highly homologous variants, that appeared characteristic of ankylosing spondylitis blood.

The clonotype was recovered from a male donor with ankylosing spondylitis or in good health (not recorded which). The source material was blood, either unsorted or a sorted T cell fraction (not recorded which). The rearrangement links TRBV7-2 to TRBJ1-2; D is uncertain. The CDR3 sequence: CASTPGPNYGYTF. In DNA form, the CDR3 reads TGTGCCAGCACCCCGGGTCCAAACTATGGCTACACCTTC.